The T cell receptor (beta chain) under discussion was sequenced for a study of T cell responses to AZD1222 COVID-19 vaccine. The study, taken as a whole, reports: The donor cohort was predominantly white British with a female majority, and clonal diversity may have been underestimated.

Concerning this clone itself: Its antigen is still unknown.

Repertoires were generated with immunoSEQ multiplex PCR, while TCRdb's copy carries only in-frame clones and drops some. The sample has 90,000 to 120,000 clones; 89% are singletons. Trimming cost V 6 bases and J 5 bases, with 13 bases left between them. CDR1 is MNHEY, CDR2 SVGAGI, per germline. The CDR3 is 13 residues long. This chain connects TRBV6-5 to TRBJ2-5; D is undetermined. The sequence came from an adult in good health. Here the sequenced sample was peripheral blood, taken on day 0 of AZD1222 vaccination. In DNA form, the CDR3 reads TGTGCCAGCAGCATTCTGGGGTGGGAGACCCAGTACTTC. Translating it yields CASSILGWETQYF.